The source of this T cell receptor beta chain is a study of shared clonotypes between healthy human individuals. Study details: CD4 naive cells filled three plates per donor, CD4 memory three, CD8 naive two and CD8 memory one.

Study-wide points: The sole specimen, blood, was sampled, and tissue repertoires likely differ.

TCRdb keeps only in-frame clones here, not all; method: immunoSEQ multiplex PCR. The sample records millions of clones, 93% being singletons. A note on this clone: Antigen specificity is unknown.

CD8 cells classed as naive were CD45RO-negative and positively selected for CCR7, excluding terminally differentiated effector memory CD45RA+ cells. The sample consisted of naive CD8+ T cells from PBMCs. The receptor was derived from a young man in good health. Some clones in this sample may be carry-over from other donors' samples.

CDR3 loop: CSVVPSGTISYNEQFF. CDR3 DNA: TGCAGCGTTGTCCCTAGCGGGACCATCTCCTACAATGAGCAGTTCTTC. The chain links TRBV29-1 to TRBJ2-1; 9 nucleotides align to TRBD2. Looked up from germline, CDR1 is SQVTM and CDR2 is ANQGSEA. V was clipped by 4 bases and J by 0 bases; unmatched bases: 7. This CDR3 comprises 16 residues.